The clone carrying this T cell receptor (beta chain) showed up just a few times. Its antigen is unknown. The data originate from a study of CD8 T cells in ankylosing spondylitis. Whole-study results and caveats: Within peripheral blood, clones linked to disease were CD8+ and relatively rare.

From germline, CDR1 is ENHRY and CDR2 SYGVKD. This CDR3 has 15 amino acids. Losses at the gene ends were 2 bases for V and 13 bases for J; bases not matched to a gene: 9. TCRdb ran MiXCR on the 5' RACE reads and lists one entry per CDR3 protein. The sample includes 100,000 or so distinct CDR3 sequences, more than 20% seen only once; the top ten take approximately 13%. This receptor was obtained from a male donor with ankylosing spondylitis. The sequencing input was synovial fluid, either unsorted or a sorted T cell fraction (not recorded which). V and J are TRBV10-3 and TRBJ2-1, with 12 bases that match TRBD2. Here the CDR3 reads CAISEGLAGGKHQFF. CDR3 nucleotide sequence: TGTGCCATCAGTGAGGGGCTAGCGGGAGGGAAACATCAGTTCTTC.